This T cell receptor beta chain was retrieved from a study of T cell repertoires in ileal Crohn's disease. Study summary: M6 samples are neoterminal ileum biopsies from postoperative colonoscopy. General study results and limits: Active smokers at surgery had more clonal expansions than non-smokers. The median delay to postoperative endoscopy was approximately seven months. High-frequency clones were more common in sorted CD8 than CD4 cells.

The time point: neoterminal ileum biopsy at postoperative endoscopy, about 6 months after surgery. Note on this clone: The antigen is undetermined.

The ends were cut back, 4 bases at V and 4 bases at J, with 11 bases in the middle. The germline gives CDR1 MNHNS, CDR2 SASEGT. This CDR3 contains 13 residues. Assay used: immunoSEQ multiplex PCR; TCRdb lists only in-frame clones, some missing. The sample consists of about 10,000 clones, approximately 80% of them appearing once. This TCR was sampled from an adult with Crohn's disease. Sequences were obtained from ileal tissue. The chain recombines TRBV6-1 with TRBJ2-7, with D perhaps matching TRBD1 (6 bases). CDR3 nucleotide sequence: TGTGCCAGCAGTGCACAGGGCCGGTACGAGCAGTACTTC. It specifies CASSAQGRYEQYF.